This T cell receptor beta chain derives from a study of T cell repertoires in cytomegalovirus infection. In the study overall: Matching HLA type, along with CMV infection, was indicated by public TCR beta signatures.

General observations from the study: It was HLA-C-restricted CMV-specific TCR beta clonotypes that dominated the response ex vivo.

TCRdb processed the reads anew with MiXCR; each CDR3 protein has one entry. The repertoire holds 250,000 to 300,000 distinct CDR3 sequences, with about a sixth as singletons. V gave up 1 base and J gave up 5 bases, with 14 bases separating them. The germline gives CDR1 SGHVS, CDR2 FQNEAQ. The CDR3 has 15 residues. At least ten counts were recorded for this clonotype. Its specificity is not known. This chain links TRBV7-8 with TRBJ2-5; a weak D match, TRBD2 (5 bases). The clonotype was recovered from a human donor in good health (CMV status not recorded). Some clones in this sample may be carry-over from other donors' samples. Material: CD8+ T cells from PBMCs. The CDR3 loop reads CASSLVVGRGETQYF. The CDR3 DNA sequence: TGTGCCAGCAGCTTAGTGGTGGGAAGAGGGGAGACCCAGTACTTC.